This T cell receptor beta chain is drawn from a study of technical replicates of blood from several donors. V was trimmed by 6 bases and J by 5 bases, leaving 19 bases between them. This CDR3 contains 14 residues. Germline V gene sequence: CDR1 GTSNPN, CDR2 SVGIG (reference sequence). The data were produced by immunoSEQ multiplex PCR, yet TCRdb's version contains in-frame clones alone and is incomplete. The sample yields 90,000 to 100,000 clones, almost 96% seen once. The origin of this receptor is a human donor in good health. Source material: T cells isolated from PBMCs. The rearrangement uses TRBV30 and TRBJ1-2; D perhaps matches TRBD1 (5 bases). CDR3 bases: TGTGCCTGCGGGAGTTGGGGGGGAAGTTATGGCTACACCTTC. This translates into CACGSWGGSYGYTF.